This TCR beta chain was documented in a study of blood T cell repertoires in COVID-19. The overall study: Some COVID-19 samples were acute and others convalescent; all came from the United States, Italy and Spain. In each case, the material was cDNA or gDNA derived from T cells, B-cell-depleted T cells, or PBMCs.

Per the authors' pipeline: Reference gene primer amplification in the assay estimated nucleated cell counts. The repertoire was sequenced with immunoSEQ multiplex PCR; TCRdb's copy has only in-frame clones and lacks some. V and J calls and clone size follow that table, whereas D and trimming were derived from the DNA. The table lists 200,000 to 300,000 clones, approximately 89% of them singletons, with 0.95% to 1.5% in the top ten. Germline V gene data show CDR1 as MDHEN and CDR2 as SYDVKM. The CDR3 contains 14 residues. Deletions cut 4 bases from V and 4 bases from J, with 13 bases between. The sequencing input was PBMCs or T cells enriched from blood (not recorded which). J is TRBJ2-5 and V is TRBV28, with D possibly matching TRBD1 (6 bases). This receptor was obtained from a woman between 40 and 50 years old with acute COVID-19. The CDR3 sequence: CASSSGVGRETQYF. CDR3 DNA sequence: TGTGCCAGCAGTTCAGGGGTCGGGCGAGAGACCCAGTACTTC.